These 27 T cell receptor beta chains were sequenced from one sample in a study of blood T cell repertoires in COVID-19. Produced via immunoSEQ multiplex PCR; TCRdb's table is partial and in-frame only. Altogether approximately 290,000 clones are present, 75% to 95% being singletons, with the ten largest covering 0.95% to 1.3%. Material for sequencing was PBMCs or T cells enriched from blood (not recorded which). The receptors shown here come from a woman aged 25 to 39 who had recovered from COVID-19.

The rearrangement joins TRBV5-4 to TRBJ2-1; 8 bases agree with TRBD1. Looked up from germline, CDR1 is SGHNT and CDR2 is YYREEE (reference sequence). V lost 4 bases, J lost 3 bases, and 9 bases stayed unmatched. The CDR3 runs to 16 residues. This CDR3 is CASSLQGARNYNEQFF. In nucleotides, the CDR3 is TGTGCCAGCAGCCTTCAGGGGGCCCGGAACTACAATGAGCAGTTCTTC.

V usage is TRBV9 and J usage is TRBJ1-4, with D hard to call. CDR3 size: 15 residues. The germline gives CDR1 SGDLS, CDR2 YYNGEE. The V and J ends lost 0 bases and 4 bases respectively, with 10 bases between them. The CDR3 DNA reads TGTGCCAGCAGCGTAGCTGGAGGGATTAATGAAAAACTGTTTTTT. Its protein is CASSVAGGINEKLFF.

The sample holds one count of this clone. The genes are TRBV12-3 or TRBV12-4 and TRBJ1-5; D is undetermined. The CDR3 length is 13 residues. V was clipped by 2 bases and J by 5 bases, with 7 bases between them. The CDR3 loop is CASSLFSDQPQHF. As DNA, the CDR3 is TGTGCCAGCAGTTTATTCTCGGATCAGCCCCAGCATTTT.

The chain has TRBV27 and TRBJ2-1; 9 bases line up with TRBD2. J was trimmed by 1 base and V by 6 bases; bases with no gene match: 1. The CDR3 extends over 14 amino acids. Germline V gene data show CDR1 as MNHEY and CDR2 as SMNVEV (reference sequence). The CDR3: CASRAGGSYNEQFF. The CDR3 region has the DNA TGTGCCAGCAGAGCGGGAGGTTCCTACAATGAGCAGTTCTTC.

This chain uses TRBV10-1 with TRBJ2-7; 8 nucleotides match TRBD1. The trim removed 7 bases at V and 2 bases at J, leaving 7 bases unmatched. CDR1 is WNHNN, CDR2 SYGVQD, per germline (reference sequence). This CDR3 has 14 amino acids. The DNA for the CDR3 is TGCGCCAGCAAAGAGGGACAGGATACCTACGAGCAGTACTTC. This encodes CASKEGQDTYEQYF.

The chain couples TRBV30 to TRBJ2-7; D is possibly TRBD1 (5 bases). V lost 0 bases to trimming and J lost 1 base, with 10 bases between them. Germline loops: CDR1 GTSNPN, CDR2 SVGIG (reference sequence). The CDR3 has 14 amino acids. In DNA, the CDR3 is TGTGCCTGGAGTGTAATGGGGCAGTCCTACGAGCAGTACTTC. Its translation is CAWSVMGQSYEQYF. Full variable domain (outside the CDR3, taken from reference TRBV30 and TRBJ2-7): SQTIHQWPATLVQPVGSPLSLECTVEGTSNPNLYWYRQAAGRGLQLLFYSVGIGQISSEVPQNLSASRPQDRQFILSSKKLLLSDSGFYLCAWSVMGQSYEQYFGPGTRLTVT.

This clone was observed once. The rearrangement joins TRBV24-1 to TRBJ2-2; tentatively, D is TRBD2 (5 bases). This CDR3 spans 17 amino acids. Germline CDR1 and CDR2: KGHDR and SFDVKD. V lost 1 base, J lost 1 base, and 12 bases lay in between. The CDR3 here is CATSDLPGRGNTGELFF. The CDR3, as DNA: TGTGCCACCAGTGATTTACCAGGCCGGGGGAACACCGGGGAGCTGTTTTTT.

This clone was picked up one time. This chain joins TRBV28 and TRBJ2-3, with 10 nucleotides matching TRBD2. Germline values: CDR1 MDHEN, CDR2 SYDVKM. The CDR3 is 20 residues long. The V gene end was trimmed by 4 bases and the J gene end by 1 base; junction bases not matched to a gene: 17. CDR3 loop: CASSSAGLAAKTGGTDTQYF. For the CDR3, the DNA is TGTGCCAGCAGTTCCGCCGGACTAGCGGCGAAAACAGGGGGCACAGATACGCAGTATTTT.

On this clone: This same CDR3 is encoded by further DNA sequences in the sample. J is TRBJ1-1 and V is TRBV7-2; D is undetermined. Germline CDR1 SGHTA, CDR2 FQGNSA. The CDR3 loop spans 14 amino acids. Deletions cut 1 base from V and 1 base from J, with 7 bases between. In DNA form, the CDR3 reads TGTGCCAGCAGCTTAGTTGGGCCGAACACTGAAGCTTTCTTT. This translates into CASSLVGPNTEAFF.

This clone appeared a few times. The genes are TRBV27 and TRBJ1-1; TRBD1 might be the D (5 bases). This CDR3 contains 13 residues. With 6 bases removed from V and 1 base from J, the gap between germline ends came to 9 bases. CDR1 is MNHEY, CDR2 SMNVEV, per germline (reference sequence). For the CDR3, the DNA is TGTGCCAGCAGAAGGAGGGGGAACACTGAAGCTTTCTTT. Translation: CASRRRGNTEAFF.

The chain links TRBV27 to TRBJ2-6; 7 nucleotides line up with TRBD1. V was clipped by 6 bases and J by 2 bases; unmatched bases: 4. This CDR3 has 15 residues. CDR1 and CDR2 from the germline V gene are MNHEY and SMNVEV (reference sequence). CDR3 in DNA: TGTGCCAGCAGCCCGGGGACAGCTGGGGCCAACGTCCTGACTTTC. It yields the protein CASSPGTAGANVLTF.

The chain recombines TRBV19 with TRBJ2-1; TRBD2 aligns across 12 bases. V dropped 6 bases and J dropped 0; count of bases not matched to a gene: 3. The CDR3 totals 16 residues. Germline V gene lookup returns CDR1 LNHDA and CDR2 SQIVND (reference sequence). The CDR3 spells CASSTSGRSSYNEQFF. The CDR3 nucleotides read TGTGCCAGTAGCACTAGCGGGAGGAGCTCCTACAATGAGCAGTTCTTC. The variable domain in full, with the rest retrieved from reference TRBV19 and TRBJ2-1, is DGGITQSPKYLFRKEGQNVTLSCEQNLNHDAMYWYRQDPGQGLRLIYYSQIVNDFQKGDIAEGYSVSREKKESFPLTVTSAQKNPTAFYLCASSTSGRSSYNEQFFGPGTRLTVL.

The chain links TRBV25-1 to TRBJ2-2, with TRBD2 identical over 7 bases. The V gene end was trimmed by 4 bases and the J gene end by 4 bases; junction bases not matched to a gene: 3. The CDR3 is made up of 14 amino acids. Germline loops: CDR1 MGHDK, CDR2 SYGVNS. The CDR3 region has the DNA TGTGCCAGCAGTGGGGAGGGGAGCACCGGGGAGCTGTTTTTT. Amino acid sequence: CASSGEGSTGELFF.

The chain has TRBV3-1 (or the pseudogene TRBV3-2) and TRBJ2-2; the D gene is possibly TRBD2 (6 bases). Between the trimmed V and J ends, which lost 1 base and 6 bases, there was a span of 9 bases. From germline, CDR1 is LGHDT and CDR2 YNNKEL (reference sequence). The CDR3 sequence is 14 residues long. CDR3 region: CASSQGPSAGELFF. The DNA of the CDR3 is TGTGCCAGCAGCCAAGGTCCTAGCGCCGGGGAGCTGTTTTTT.

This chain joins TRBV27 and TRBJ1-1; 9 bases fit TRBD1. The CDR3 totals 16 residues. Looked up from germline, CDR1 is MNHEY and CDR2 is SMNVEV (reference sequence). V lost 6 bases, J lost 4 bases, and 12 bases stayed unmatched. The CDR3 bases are TGTGCCAGCAGCTCTTTACAGGGGGCTAGGGGCACTGAAGCTTTCTTT. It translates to CASSSLQGARGTEAFF.

CDR3 in DNA: TGTGCCAGCAGCTTGTCGGGACAGGCCTCTGGAAACACCATATATTTT. Amino acids: CASSLSGQASGNTIYF. The rearrangement uses TRBV5-8 and TRBJ1-3; 8 bases agree with TRBD1. The V gene's germline CDR1 is SGHTS and CDR2 YDEGEE. CDR3 length: 16 residues. The V segment lost 1 base and the J segment 0 bases; nucleotides outside the gene matches: 3.

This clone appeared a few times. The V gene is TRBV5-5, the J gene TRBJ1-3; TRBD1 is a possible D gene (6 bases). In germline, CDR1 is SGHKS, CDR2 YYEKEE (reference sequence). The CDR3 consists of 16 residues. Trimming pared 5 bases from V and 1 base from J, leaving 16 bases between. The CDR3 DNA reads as TGTGCCAGCAGTCAATCCCAGGGGTATTCTGGAAACACCATATATTTT. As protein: CASSQSQGYSGNTIYF.

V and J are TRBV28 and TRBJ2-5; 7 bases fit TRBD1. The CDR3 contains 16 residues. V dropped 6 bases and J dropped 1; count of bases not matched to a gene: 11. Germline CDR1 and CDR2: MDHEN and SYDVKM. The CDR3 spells CASSLQGRSVQETQYF. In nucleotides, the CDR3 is TGTGCCAGCAGCCTACAGGGGAGAAGTGTCCAAGAGACCCAGTACTTC.

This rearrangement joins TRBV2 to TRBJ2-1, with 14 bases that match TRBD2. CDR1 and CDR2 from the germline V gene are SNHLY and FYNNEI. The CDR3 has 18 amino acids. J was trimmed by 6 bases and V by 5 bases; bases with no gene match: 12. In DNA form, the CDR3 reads TGTGCCAGCAGTCGGGGACTAGCGGGAGCCACTCCAATCAATGAGCAGTTCTTC. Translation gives CASSRGLAGATPINEQFF. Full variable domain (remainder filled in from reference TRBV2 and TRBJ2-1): EPEVTQTPSHQVTQMGQEVILRCVPISNHLYFYWYRQILGQKVEFLVSFYNNEISEKSEIFDDQFSVERPDGSNFTLKIRSTKLEDSAMYFCASSRGLAGATPINEQFFGPGTRLTVL.

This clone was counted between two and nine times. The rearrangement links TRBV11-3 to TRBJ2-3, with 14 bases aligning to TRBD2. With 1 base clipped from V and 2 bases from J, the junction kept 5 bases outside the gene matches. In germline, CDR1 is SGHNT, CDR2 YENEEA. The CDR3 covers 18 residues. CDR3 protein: CASSLGGTSGSLTDTQYF. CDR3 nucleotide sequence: TGTGCCAGCAGCTTAGGAGGGACTAGCGGGAGTCTCACAGATACGCAGTATTTT. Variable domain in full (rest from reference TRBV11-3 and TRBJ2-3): EAGVVQSPRYKIIEKKQPVAFWCNPISGHNTLYWYLQNLGQGPELLIRYENEEAVDDSQLPKDRFSAERLKGVDSTLKIQPAELGDSAVYLCASSLGGTSGSLTDTQYFGPGTRLTVL.

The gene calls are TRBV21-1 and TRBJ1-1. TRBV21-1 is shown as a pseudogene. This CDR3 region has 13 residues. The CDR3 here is CASKTRGRTEAFF. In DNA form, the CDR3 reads TGTGCCAGCAAAACCCGAGGGCGCACTGAAGCTTTCTTT.

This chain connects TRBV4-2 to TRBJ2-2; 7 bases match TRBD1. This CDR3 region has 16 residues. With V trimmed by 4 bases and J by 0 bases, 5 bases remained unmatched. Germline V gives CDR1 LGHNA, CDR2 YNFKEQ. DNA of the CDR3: TGTGCCAGCAGCCCTCACGGGACAGCGAACACCGGGGAGCTGTTTTTT. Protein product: CASSPHGTANTGELFF.

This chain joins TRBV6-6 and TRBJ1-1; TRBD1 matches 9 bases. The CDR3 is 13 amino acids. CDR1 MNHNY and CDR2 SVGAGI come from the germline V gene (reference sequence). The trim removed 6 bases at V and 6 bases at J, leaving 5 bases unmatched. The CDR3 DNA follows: TGTGCCAGCAGCCCGGACAGGGGCCCTGAAGCTTTCTTT. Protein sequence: CASSPDRGPEAFF.

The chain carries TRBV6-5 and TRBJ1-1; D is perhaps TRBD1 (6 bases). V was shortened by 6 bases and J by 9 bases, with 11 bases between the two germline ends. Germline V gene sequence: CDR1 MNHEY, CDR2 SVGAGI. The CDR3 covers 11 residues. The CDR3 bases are TGTGCCAGCAGACTACAGGGAAAAGCTTTCTTT. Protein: CASRLQGKAFF.

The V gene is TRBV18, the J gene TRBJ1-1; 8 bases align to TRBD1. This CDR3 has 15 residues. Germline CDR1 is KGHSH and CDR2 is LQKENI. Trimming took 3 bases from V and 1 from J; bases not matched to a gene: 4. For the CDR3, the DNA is TGTGCCAGCTCACCGACAGGGGAGAAGAACACTGAAGCTTTCTTT. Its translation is CASSPTGEKNTEAFF.

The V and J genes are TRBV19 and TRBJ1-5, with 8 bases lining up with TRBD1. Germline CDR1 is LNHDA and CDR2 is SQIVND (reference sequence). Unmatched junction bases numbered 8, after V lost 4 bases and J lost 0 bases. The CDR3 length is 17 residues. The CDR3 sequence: CASSTIDRGYSNQPQHF. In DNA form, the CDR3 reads TGTGCCAGTAGTACTATCGACAGGGGATATAGCAATCAGCCCCAGCATTTT. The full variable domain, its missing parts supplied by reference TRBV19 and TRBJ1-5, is DGGITQSPKYLFRKEGQNVTLSCEQNLNHDAMYWYRQDPGQGLRLIYYSQIVNDFQKGDIAEGYSVSREKKESFPLTVTSAQKNPTAFYLCASSTIDRGYSNQPQHFGDGTRLSIL.

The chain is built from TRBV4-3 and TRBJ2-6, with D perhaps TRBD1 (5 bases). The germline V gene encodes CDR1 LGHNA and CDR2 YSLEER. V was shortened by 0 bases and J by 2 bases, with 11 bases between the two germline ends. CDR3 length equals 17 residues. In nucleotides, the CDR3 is TGCGCCAGCAGCCAAGATCGAGGACATACTGGGGCCAACGTCCTGACTTTC. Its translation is CASSQDRGHTGANVLTF.